The clone carrying this T cell receptor beta chain has just one count. As yet, its antigen is unknown. The PCR made use of 60 Vbeta and 13 Jbeta primers. The data were produced by immunoSEQ multiplex PCR, yet TCRdb's version contains in-frame clones alone and is incomplete. The sample has around 120,000 clones; 80% are singletons. The sample originates from a study of cytomegalovirus exposure and HLA in healthy donors. This CDR3 has 16 residues. Germline CDR1 reads KGHSH; CDR2 reads LQKENI. J gave up 4 bases and V 5 bases, and 13 bases lay outside the gene matches. Study observations and caveats: In most subjects, TCR beta sequences reportedly gave accurate predictions of HLA-A and HLA-B alleles.

The sequence derives from a man aged 50-59 years in good health and CMV-seronegative. Sequencing was done on a sample of PBMCs. The gene calls are TRBV18 and TRBJ2-7, with 8 bases identical to TRBD2. The CDR3 nucleotides are TGTGCCAGCTCAGATGCCTCGAGAGCGGGAGCTTACGAGCAGTACTTC. Its translation is CASSDASRAGAYEQYF.